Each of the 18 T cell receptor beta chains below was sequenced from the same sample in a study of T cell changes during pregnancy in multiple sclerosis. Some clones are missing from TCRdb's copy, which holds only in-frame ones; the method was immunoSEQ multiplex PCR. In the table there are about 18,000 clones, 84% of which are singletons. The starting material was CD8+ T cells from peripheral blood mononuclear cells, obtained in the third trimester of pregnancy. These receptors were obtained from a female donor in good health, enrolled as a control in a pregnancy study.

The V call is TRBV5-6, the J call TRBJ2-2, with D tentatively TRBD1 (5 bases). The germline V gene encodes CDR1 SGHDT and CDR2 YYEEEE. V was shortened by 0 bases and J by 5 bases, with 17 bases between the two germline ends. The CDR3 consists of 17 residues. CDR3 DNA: TGTGCCAGCAGCTTGGCCAGGCAAGCAGGGCGAACCGGGGAGCTGTTTTTT. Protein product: CASSLARQAGRTGELFF.

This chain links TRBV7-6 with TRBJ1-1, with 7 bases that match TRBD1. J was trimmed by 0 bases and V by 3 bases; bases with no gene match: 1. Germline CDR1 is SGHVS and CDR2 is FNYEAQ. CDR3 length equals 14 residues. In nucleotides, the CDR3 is TGTGCCAGCAGCTTGACAGGGATGAACACTGAAGCTTTCTTT. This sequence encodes CASSLTGMNTEAFF.

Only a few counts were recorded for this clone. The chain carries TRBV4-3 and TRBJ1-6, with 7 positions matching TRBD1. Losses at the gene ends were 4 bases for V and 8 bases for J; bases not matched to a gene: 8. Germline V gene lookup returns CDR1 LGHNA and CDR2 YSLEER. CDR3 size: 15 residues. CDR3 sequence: CASSPFSQGDSPLHF. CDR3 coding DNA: TGCGCCAGCAGCCCTTTTAGTCAGGGGGATTCACCCCTCCACTTT.

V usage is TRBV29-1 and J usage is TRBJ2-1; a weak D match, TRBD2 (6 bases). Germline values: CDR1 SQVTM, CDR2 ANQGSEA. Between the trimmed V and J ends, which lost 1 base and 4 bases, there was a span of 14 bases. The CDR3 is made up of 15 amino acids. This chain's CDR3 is CSVEGEGTLYNEQFF. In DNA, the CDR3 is TGCAGCGTTGAAGGAGAGGGGACTTTATACAATGAGCAGTTCTTC.

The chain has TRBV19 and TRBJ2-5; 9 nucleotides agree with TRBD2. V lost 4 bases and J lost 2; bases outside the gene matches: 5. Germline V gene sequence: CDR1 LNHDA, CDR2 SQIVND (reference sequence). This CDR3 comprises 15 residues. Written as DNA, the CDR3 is TGTGCCAGTAGTAATTGGCGGGGGGGACAAGAGACCCAGTACTTC. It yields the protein CASSNWRGGQETQYF.

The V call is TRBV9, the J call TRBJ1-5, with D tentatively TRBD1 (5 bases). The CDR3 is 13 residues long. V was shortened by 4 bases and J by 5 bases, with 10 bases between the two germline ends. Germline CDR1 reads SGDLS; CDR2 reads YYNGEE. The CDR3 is CASSPSGDQPQHF. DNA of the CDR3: TGTGCCAGCAGCCCCTCGGGGGATCAGCCCCAGCATTTT.

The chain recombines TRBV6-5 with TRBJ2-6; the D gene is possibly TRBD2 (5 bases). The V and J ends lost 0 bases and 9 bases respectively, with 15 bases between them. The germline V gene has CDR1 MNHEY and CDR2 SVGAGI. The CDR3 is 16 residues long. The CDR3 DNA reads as TGTGCCAGCAGTTACTCGTGGGGAAGCGGAGGCAACGTCCTGACTTTC. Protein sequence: CASSYSWGSGGNVLTF.

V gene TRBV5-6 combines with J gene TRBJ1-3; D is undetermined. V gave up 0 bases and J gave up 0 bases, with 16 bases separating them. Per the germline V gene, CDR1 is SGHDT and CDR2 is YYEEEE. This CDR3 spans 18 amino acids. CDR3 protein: CASSLADSLRVSGNTIYF. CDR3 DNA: TGTGCCAGCAGCTTGGCCGATTCCCTACGGGTCTCTGGAAACACCATATATTTT.

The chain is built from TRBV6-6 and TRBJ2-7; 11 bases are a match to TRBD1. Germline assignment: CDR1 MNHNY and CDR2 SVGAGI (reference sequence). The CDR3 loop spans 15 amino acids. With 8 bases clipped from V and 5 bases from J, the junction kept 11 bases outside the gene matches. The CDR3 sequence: CASLGTGGLSDEQYF. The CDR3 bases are TGTGCCAGCCTCGGGACAGGGGGGTTATCGGACGAGCAGTACTTC.

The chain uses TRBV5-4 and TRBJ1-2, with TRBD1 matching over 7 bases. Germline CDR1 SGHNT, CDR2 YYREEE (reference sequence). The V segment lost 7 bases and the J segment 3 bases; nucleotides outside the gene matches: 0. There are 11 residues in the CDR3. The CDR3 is CASGTDYGYTF. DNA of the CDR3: TGTGCCAGCGGGACAGACTATGGCTACACCTTC.

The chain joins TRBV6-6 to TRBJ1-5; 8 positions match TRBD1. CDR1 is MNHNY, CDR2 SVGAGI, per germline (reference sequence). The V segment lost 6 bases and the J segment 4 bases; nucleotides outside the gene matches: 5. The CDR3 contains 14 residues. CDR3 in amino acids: CASSEGQENQPQHF. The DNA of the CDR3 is TGTGCCAGCAGCGAGGGACAGGAGAATCAGCCCCAGCATTTT.

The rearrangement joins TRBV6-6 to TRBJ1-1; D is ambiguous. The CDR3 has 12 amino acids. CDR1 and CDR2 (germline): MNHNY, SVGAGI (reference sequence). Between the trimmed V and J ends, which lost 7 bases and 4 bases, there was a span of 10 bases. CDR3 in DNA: TGTGCCAGCACTTCTGGCGGCACTGAAGCTTTCTTT. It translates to CASTSGGTEAFF.

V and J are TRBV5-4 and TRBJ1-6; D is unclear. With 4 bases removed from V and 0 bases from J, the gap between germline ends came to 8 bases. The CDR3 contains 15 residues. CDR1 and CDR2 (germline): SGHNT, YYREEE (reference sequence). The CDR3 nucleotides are TGTGCCAGCAGCGATGAGAGCTCCTATAATTCACCCCTCCACTTT. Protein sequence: CASSDESSYNSPLHF. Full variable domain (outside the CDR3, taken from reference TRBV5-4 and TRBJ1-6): ETGVTQSPTHLIKTRGQQVTLRCSSQSGHNTVSWYQQALGQGPQFIFQYYREEENGRGNFPPRFSGLQFPNYSSELNVNALELDDSALYLCASSDESSYNSPLHFGNGTRLTVT.

This chain's CDR3 is CASSRGLSYEQYF. The CDR3 bases are TGTGCCAGCAGCCGCGGGCTCTCCTACGAGCAGTACTTC. This chain links TRBV14 with TRBJ2-7; D might be TRBD2 (5 bases). Germline values: CDR1 SGHDN, CDR2 FVKESK. This CDR3 is 13 amino acids long. Trimming cost V 4 bases and J 0 bases, with 7 bases left between them.

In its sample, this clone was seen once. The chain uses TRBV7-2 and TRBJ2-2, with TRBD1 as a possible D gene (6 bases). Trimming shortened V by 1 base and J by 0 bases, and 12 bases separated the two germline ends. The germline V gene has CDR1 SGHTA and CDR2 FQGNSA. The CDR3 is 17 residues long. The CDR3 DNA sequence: TGTGCCAGCAGCTTAGTTAGGGGGTCCGCGAACACCGGGGAGCTGTTTTTT. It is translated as CASSLVRGSANTGELFF.

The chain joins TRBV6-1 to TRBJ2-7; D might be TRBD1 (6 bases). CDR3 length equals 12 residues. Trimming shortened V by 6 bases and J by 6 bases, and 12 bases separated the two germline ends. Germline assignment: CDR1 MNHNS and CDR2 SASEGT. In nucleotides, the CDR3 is TGTGCCAGCAGCAGGGGACCCCTCGAGCAGTACTTC. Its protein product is CASSRGPLEQYF.

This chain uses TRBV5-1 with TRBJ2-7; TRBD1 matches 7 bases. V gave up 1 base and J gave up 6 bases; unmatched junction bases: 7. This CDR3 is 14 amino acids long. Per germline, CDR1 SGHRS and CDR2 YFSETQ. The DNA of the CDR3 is TGCGCCAGCAGCTTGACAGGGGAACCCTCCGAGCAGTACTTC. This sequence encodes CASSLTGEPSEQYF.

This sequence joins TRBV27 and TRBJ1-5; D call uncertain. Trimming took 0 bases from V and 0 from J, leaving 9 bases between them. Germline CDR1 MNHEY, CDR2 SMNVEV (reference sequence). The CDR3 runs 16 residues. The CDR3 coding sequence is TGTGCCAGCAGTTTATCTAGAGGGTATAGCAATCAGCCCCAGCATTTT. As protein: CASSLSRGYSNQPQHF.